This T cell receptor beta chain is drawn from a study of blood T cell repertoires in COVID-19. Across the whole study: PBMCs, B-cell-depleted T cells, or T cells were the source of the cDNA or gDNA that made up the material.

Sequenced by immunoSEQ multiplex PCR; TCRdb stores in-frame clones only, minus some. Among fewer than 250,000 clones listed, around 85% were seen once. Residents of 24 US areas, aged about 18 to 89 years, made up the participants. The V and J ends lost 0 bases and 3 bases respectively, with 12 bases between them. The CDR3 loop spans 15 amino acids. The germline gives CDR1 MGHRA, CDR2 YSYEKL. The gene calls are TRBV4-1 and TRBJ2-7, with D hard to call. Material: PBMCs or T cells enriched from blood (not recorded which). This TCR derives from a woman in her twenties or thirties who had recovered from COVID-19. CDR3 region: CASSQDGSYLYEQYV. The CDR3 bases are TGCGCCAGCAGCCAAGATGGCAGTTATCTCTACGAGCAGTACGTC.